These 31 T cell receptor beta chains were sequenced from one sample in a study of Graves' ophthalmopathy and Graves' hyperthyroidism. Using RNA transcripts, the TCR beta CDR3 regions were amplified. RT-PCR with HTBI primers came first, then second-round multiplex PCR. TCRdb recomputed calls from the multiplex PCR reads with MiXCR, one row per CDR3 protein. This table has around 170,000 distinct CDR3 sequences, over 35% appearing once. Sequences were obtained from peripheral blood. These receptors came from a woman aged 40 to 50 with Graves' ophthalmopathy.

The V gene is TRBV7-8, the J gene TRBJ2-5; D may match TRBD1 or TRBD2 (6 bases each). Per the germline V gene, CDR1 is SGHVS and CDR2 is FQNEAQ. Between the trimmed V and J ends, which lost 2 bases and 4 bases, there was a span of 23 bases. This CDR3 has 18 residues. The CDR3 spells CASSLRGQIGGTGETQYF. In DNA, the CDR3 is TGTGCCAGCAGCTTACGTGGCCAAATAGGGGGGACGGGAGAGACCCAGTACTTC.

This clonotype was detected ten times or more. This chain uses TRBV27 with TRBJ2-7, with D perhaps matching TRBD1 (5 bases). Germline lookup yields CDR1 MNHEY and CDR2 SMNVEV (reference sequence). The CDR3 runs 11 residues. V gave up 10 bases and J gave up 2 bases, with 9 bases separating them. The DNA for the CDR3 is TGTGCCACCCAGGGTCCCTACGAGCAGTACTTC. Translation: CATQGPYEQYF.

This clonotype was recorded at least ten times. DNA for the CDR3: TGTGCCAGCAGCCACATGGACAGGCAGCGATCCGATCAGCCCCAGCATTTT. Protein sequence: CASSHMDRQRSDQPQHF. The chain links TRBV6-2 or TRBV6-3 to TRBJ1-5, with 7 bases aligning to TRBD1. Germline CDR1 and CDR2: MNHEY and SVGEGT. The V and J ends lost 6 bases and 5 bases, in that order; junction bases with no gene match: 16. This CDR3 has 17 residues.

V is TRBV6-2 or TRBV6-3 and J is TRBJ2-7; 8 bases agree with TRBD1. Germline values: CDR1 MNHEY, CDR2 SVGEGT. This CDR3 comprises 14 residues. With V trimmed by 7 bases and J by 7 bases, 12 bases remained unmatched. The CDR3 DNA reads as TGTGCCAGCAATCCCACGACAGGGGTGGGAGAGCAGTACTTC. Its translation: CASNPTTGVGEQYF.

The chain couples TRBV4-3 to TRBJ1-3, with TRBD1 as a possible D gene (6 bases). CDR3 length: 17 residues. Germline CDR1 is LGHNA and CDR2 is YSLEER. Trimming left V 0 bases short and J 0 bases short, with 12 bases between. The CDR3 loop reads CASSQDHTGSSGNTIYF. The CDR3 DNA is TGCGCCAGCAGCCAAGATCATACAGGGAGCTCTGGAAACACCATATATTTT.

V gene TRBV6-1 combines with J gene TRBJ2-5; D call uncertain. This CDR3 is built from 13 residues. V lost 6 bases to trimming and J lost 5 bases, with 13 bases between them. Germline V gene data show CDR1 as MNHNS and CDR2 as SASEGT. CDR3 bases: TGTGCCAGCAGCCTAGGGCCAAGGGAGACCCAGTACTTC. Its protein is CASSLGPRETQYF.

The chain couples TRBV12-3 or TRBV12-4 to TRBJ2-4, with TRBD1 matching over 9 bases. CDR3 size: 14 residues. V was pared by 7 bases and J by 3 bases, with 4 bases of the junction left unmatched. The CDR3 bases are TGTGCCAGCACACGACAGGGGGTCAAAAACATTCAGTACTTC. Residues: CASTRQGVKNIQYF.

This clonotype was observed many times. The chain recombines TRBV12-3 or TRBV12-4 with TRBJ1-5, with D perhaps matching TRBD1 (5 bases). Deletions cut 3 bases from V and 4 bases from J, with 16 bases between. CDR3 length equals 16 residues. The CDR3 here is CASSFLIGAPNQPQHF. In DNA, the CDR3 is TGTGCCAGCAGTTTCCTAATCGGGGCTCCTAATCAGCCCCAGCATTTT.

This clonotype has ten or more counts. The conserved closing phenylalanine or tryptophan is absent in this CDR3, likely reflecting a read error. The chain employs TRBV6-1 and TRBJ2-5; tentatively, D is TRBD1 or TRBD2 (7 bases each). Germline-derived CDR1 and CDR2 are MNHNS and SASEGT. V lost 4 bases and J 5 bases, leaving 14 bases between the germline ends. The CDR3 consists of 14 residues. Here the CDR3 reads CASSGEGAGETQYI. The CDR3 bases are TGTGCCAGCAGTGGGGAGGGGGCGGGGGAGACCCAGTACATC.

This clonotype came up many times. This rearrangement joins TRBV29-1 to TRBJ1-2; 7 bases match TRBD1. V was clipped by 6 bases and J by 0 bases; unmatched bases: 4. CDR3 size: 13 residues. Per germline, CDR1 SQVTM and CDR2 ANQGSEA. This CDR3 reads CSVRTGSNYGYTF. The CDR3, as DNA: TGCAGCGTCCGGACAGGCTCTAACTATGGCTACACCTTC. Full variable domain (missing parts from reference TRBV29-1 and TRBJ1-2): SAVISQKPSRDICQRGTSLTIQCQVDSQVTMMFWYRQQPGQSLTLIATANQGSEATYESGFVIDKFPISRPNLTFSTLTVSNMSPEDSSIYLCSVRTGSNYGYTFGSGTRLTVV.

This rearrangement joins TRBV7-2 to TRBJ2-5, with D perhaps matching TRBD1 (8 bases). This CDR3 has 15 amino acids. Germline V gene data show CDR1 as SGHTA and CDR2 as FQGNSA. The ends were cut back, 4 bases at V and 2 bases at J, with 14 bases in the middle. CDR3 in amino acids: CASSSDRDYQETQYF. DNA for the CDR3: TGTGCCAGCAGCTCGGACAGGGACTATCAAGAGACCCAGTACTTC.

This clonotype occurred many times. The chain combines TRBV3-1 with TRBJ1-2; 7 bases match TRBD1. This CDR3 is built from 13 residues. Trimming at V came to 1 base and at J to 8 bases, leaving 4 bases not matched to a gene. CDR1 and CDR2 (germline): LGHDT, YNNKEL (reference sequence). DNA of the CDR3: TGTGCCAGCAGCCAAGGACGAGGGGGCGGCTACACCTTC. This codes for CASSQGRGGGYTF. Based on the CDR3 plus reference TRBV3-1 and TRBJ1-2, the full variable domain is DTAVSQTPKYLVTQMGNDKSIKCEQNLGHDTMYWYKQDSKKFLKIMFSYNNKELIINETVPNRFSPKSPDKAHLNLHINSLELGDSAVYFCASSQGRGGGYTFGSGTRLTVV.

This clonotype is categorized as medium-sized. The rearrangement links TRBV6-5 to TRBJ1-2; D is possibly TRBD1 (5 bases). Germline values: CDR1 MNHEY, CDR2 SVGAGI. The V gene lost 6 bases and the J gene lost 3 bases, with 8 bases spanning the gap. The CDR3 is made up of 12 amino acids. DNA of the CDR3: TGTGCCAGCAGACCAGGGTACTATGGCTACACCTTC. Protein product: CASRPGYYGYTF.

The V and J genes are TRBV2 and TRBJ2-2; D is unresolved. The ends were cut back, 0 bases at V and 5 bases at J, with 10 bases in the middle. Germline-derived CDR1 and CDR2 are SNHLY and FYNNEI. This CDR3 is built from 15 residues. The CDR3 reads CASSEAGSITGELFF. Written as DNA, the CDR3 is TGTGCCAGCAGTGAAGCCGGGTCAATTACCGGGGAGCTGTTTTTT.

This clonotype was observed at least ten times. The chain employs TRBV7-9 and TRBJ1-1; 9 bases align to TRBD1. The CDR3 consists of 12 residues. Germline loops: CDR1 SEHNR, CDR2 FQNEAQ (reference sequence). J gave up 12 bases and V 1 base, and 3 bases lay outside the gene matches. The CDR3 loop reads CASSLGDRATFF. CDR3 nucleotides: TGTGCCAGCAGCTTAGGGGACAGGGCCACTTTCTTT.

In its sample, this clonotype was seen many times. The rearrangement uses TRBV28 and TRBJ2-2; 9 bases map to TRBD1. CDR1 MDHEN and CDR2 SYDVKM come from the germline V gene. Losses at the gene ends were 6 bases for V and 6 bases for J; bases not matched to a gene: 11. The CDR3 has 16 residues. The CDR3 sequence: CASRPGQGISSGELFF. CDR3 sequence (DNA): TGTGCCAGCAGACCGGGACAGGGTATTTCATCCGGGGAGCTGTTTTTT.

The chain uses TRBV12-3 or TRBV12-4 and TRBJ1-1; D is perhaps TRBD1 (6 bases). Trimming took off 3 bases at V and 7 bases at J, with 18 bases between the two ends. The length of the CDR3 is 15 residues. CDR3 sequence reads: CASSLGGTWALEAFF. The CDR3 region has the DNA TGTGCCAGCAGTTTGGGGGGGACATGGGCTCTTGAAGCTTTCTTT.

This clonotype was seen repeatedly, ten times or more. The V gene is TRBV12-3 or TRBV12-4, the J gene TRBJ2-5, with TRBD2 as a possible D gene (5 bases). The length of the CDR3 is 12 residues. V dropped 6 bases and J dropped 5 bases, with 10 bases sitting between them. CDR3 DNA sequence: TGTGCCAGCAGCCCCCGCGGGGAGACCCAGTACTTC. This encodes CASSPRGETQYF.

This clonotype was observed at least ten times. The chain is built from TRBV6-1 and TRBJ2-7, with D uncertain. The CDR3 has 16 amino acids. CDR1 is MNHNS and CDR2 is SASEGT in the germline V gene. V lost 0 bases and J 3 bases, leaving 15 bases between the germline ends. CDR3 sequence reads: CASSEALQVQYYEQYF. The CDR3 bases are TGTGCCAGCAGTGAAGCGCTTCAAGTTCAGTACTACGAGCAGTACTTC.

This clonotype was recorded many times. The chain uses TRBV18 and TRBJ2-5; no definite D call. Germline V gene lookup returns CDR1 KGHSH and CDR2 LQKENI. Trimming removed 2 bases at V and 5 bases at J, with 21 bases between. This CDR3 region has 17 residues. The CDR3 nucleotides read TGTGCCAGCTCACCAGCATGGGGTCCCCAATTCCAGGAGACCCAGTACTTC. Protein sequence: CASSPAWGPQFQETQYF.

The rearrangement uses TRBV12-3 or TRBV12-4 and TRBJ1-2; 8 nucleotides match TRBD1. V shed 6 bases and J 7 bases; nucleotides not matched to a gene: 10. The CDR3 totals 14 residues. CDR3 sequence reads: CASRVTGDFGGYTF. DNA of the CDR3: TGTGCCAGCAGAGTGACAGGGGACTTCGGTGGCTACACCTTC.

V usage is TRBV12-3 or TRBV12-4 and J usage is TRBJ1-2, with a possible D match to TRBD1 (6 bases). This CDR3 has 14 amino acids. V dropped 10 bases and J dropped 4 bases, with 19 bases sitting between them. CDR3 nucleotides: TGTGCCACCTCCTACAGGGCTGATAGCTATGGCTACACCTTC. Its protein product is CATSYRADSYGYTF.

This clonotype was counted many times. This rearrangement joins TRBV5-1 to TRBJ2-7; 9 nucleotides match TRBD2. V was clipped by 1 base and J by 4 bases; unmatched bases: 6. Germline values: CDR1 SGHRS, CDR2 YFSETQ. The CDR3 loop spans 15 amino acids. The DNA of the CDR3 is TGCGCCAGCAGCTTGAATCTAGCGGGGTTGTACGAGCAGTACTTC. Its translation is CASSLNLAGLYEQYF.

In this sample, this clonotype turned up many times. V and J are TRBV9 and TRBJ1-1, with D perhaps TRBD1 (5 bases). Germline assignment: CDR1 SGDLS and CDR2 YYNGEE. The CDR3 runs to 17 residues. Between the trimmed V and J ends, which lost 0 bases and 0 bases, there was a span of 15 bases. In DNA form, the CDR3 reads TGTGCCAGCAGCGTAGATGGGGGGGAGACGGTGAACACTGAAGCTTTCTTT. Its translation is CASSVDGGETVNTEAFF. Drawing the rest from reference TRBV9 and TRBJ1-1, the complete variable domain is DSGVTQTPKHLITATGQRVTLRCSPRSGDLSVYWYQQSLDQGLQFLIQYYNGEERAKGNILERFSAQQFPDLHSELNLSSLELGDSALYFCASSVDGGETVNTEAFFGQGTRLTVV.

There are a few counts of this clonotype. V and J are TRBV12-3 or TRBV12-4 and TRBJ2-5; tentative D call: TRBD2 (6 bases). The CDR3 is 13 residues long. The V end was cut by 4 bases, the J end by 2 bases, with 8 bases between. The CDR3 reads CASSSAGQETQYF. CDR3 DNA: TGTGCCAGCAGTTCCGCGGGGCAAGAGACCCAGTACTTC.

This clonotype was recorded at least ten times. The chain joins TRBV12-5 to TRBJ1-1; a possible D gene is TRBD1 (5 bases). This CDR3 is 12 amino acids long. V gave up 4 bases and J gave up 5 bases, with 8 bases separating them. CDR1 LGHNT and CDR2 FRNRAP come from the germline V gene. CDR3 DNA: TGTGCTAGTGGTTCTCCAGGGACTGAAGCTTTCTTT. It yields the protein CASGSPGTEAFF.

The V call is TRBV4-1, the J call TRBJ2-2; tentatively, D is TRBD2 (5 bases). CDR1 MGHRA and CDR2 YSYEKL come from the germline V gene. V was pared by 1 base and J by 4 bases, with 13 bases between. The CDR3 length is 16 residues. The CDR3 loop reads CASSQVPEGRTGELFF. CDR3 nucleotide sequence: TGCGCCAGCAGCCAAGTCCCTGAGGGTCGCACCGGGGAGCTGTTTTTT.

This chain connects TRBV6-1 to TRBJ1-1; a weak D match, TRBD1 (5 bases). Germline CDR1 MNHNS, CDR2 SASEGT. CDR3 length equals 14 residues. V gave up 3 bases and J gave up 11 bases, with 19 bases separating them. The CDR3 sequence: CASSDPPGFRLAFF. The CDR3 nucleotides are TGTGCCAGCAGTGATCCTCCAGGGTTTCGGCTGGCTTTCTTT.

Here the CDR3 reads CASSPGLAWETQYF. For the CDR3, the DNA is TGTGCCAGCAGCCCCGGACTAGCTTGGGAGACCCAGTACTTC. The chain is built from TRBV7-2 and TRBJ2-5; TRBD2 matches 8 bases. Germline V CDR1 and CDR2: SGHTA, FQGNSA. The junction had 7 bases not matched to a gene; V was cut back by 5 bases and J by 5 bases. The CDR3 extends over 14 amino acids.

The V call is TRBV5-1, the J call TRBJ2-7, with TRBD2 matching 10 bases. With V trimmed by 3 bases and J by 4 bases, 7 bases remained unmatched. The CDR3 has 15 amino acids. Germline V gives CDR1 SGHRS, CDR2 YFSETQ. As DNA, the CDR3 is TGCGCCAGCAGCTCGACCTCTAGCGGGAGTTACGAGCAGTACTTC. The encoded protein is CASSSTSSGSYEQYF.

This clonotype was detected ten times or more. The chain joins TRBV18 to TRBJ2-7; 9 bases are a match to TRBD1. This CDR3 spans 15 amino acids. CDR1 and CDR2 from the germline V gene are KGHSH and LQKENI. V trimming: 3 bases; J trimming: 1 base; junction bases outside the gene matches: 4. The CDR3, as DNA: TGTGCCAGCTCACCTTTGGACAGGGGATCCTACGAGCAGTACTTC. Translation: CASSPLDRGSYEQYF.